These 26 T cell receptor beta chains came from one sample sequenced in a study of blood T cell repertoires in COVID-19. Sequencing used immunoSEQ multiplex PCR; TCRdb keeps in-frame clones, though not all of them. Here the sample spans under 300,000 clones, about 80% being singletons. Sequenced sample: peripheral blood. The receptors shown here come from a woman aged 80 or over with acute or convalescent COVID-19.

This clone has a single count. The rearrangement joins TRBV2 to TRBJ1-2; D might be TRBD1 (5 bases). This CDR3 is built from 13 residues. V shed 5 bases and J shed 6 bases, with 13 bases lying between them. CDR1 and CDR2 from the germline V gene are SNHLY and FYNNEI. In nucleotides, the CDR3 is TGTGCCAGCAGTCAGGGTCAGATTGATGGCTACACCTTC. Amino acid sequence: CASSQGQIDGYTF.

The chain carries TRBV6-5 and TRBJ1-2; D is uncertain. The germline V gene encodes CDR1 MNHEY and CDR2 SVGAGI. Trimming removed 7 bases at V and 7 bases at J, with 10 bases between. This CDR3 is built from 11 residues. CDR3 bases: TGTGCCAGCACGGAGGGAGGTGGCTACACCTTC. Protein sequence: CASTEGGGYTF.

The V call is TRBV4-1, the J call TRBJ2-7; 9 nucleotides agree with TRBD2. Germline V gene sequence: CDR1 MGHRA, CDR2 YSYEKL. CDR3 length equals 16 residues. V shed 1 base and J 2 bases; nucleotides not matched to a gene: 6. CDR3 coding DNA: TGCGCCAGCAGCCAAGTCCGGACTAGCGAGGCCTACGAGCAGTACTTC. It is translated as CASSQVRTSEAYEQYF.

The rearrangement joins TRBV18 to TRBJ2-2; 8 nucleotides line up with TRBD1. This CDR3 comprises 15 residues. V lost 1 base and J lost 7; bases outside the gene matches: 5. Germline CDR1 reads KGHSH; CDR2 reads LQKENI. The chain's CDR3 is CASSPQQGANGELFF. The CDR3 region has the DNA TGTGCCAGCTCACCACAGCAGGGGGCGAACGGGGAGCTGTTTTTT.

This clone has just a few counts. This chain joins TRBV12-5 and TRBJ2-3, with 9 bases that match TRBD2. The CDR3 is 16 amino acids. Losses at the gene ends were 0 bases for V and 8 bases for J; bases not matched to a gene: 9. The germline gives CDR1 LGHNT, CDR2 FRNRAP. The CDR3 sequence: CASGLVLAGGPGTQYF. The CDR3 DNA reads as TGTGCTAGTGGTTTGGTACTTGCGGGGGGGCCCGGTACGCAGTATTTT.

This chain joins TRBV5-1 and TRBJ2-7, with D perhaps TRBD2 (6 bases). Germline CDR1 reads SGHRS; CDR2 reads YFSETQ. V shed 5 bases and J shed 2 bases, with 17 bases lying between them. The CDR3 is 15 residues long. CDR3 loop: CASSSSLARAYEQYF. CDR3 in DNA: TGCGCCAGCAGTTCGTCCCTAGCGCGTGCCTACGAGCAGTACTTC.

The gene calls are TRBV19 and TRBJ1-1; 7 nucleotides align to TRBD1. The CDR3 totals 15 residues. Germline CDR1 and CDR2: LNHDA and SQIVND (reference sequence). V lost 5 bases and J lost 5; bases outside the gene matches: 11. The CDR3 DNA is TGTGCCAGTAGTCTAAGCAGACAGGGCCAGACTGAAGCTTTCTTT. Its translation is CASSLSRQGQTEAFF. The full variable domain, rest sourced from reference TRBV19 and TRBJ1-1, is DGGITQSPKYLFRKEGQNVTLSCEQNLNHDAMYWYRQDPGQGLRLIYYSQIVNDFQKGDIAEGYSVSREKKESFPLTVTSAQKNPTAFYLCASSLSRQGQTEAFFGQGTRLTVV.

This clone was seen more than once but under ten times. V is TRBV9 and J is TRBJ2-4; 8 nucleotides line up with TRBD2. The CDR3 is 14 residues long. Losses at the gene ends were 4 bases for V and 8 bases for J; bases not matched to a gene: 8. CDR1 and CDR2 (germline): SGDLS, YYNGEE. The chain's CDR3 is CASSLYFSGDIQYF. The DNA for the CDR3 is TGTGCCAGCAGCCTGTACTTTAGCGGGGACATTCAGTACTTC.

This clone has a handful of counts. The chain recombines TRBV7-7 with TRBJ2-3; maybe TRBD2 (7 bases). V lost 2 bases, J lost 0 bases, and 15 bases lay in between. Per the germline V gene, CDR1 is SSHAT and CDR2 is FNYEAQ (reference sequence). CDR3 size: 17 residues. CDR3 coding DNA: TGTGCCAGCAGCTTACCGGGGGGCAATATTAGCACAGATACGCAGTATTTT. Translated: CASSLPGGNISTDTQYF.

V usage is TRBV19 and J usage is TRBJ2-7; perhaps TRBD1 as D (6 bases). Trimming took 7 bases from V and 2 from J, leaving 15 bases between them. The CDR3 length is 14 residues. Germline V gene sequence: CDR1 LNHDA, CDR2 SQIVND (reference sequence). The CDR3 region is CASKGRGDPYEQYF. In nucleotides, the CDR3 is TGTGCCAGTAAGGGCAGGGGCGATCCCTACGAGCAGTACTTC.

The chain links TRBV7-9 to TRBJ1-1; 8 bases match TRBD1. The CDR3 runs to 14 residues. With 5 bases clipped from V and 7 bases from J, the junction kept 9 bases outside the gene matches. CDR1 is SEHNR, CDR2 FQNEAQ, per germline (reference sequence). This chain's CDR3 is CASSILQGAGEAFF. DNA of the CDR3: TGTGCCAGCAGCATCCTCCAGGGGGCTGGTGAAGCTTTCTTT.

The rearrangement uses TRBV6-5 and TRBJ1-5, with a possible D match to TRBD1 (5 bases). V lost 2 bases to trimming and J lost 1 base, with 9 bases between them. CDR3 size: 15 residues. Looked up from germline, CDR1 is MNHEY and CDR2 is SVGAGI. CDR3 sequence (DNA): TGTGCCAGCAGTTACCGTCCAGGGAGCAATCAGCCCCAGCATTTT. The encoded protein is CASSYRPGSNQPQHF.

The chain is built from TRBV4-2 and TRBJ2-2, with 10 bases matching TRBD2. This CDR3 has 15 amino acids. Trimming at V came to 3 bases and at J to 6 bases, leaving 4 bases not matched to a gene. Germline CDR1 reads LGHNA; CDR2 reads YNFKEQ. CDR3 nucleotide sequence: TGTGCCAGCAGCCAGCTAGCGGGAGACTCCGGGGAGCTGTTTTTT. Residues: CASSQLAGDSGELFF.

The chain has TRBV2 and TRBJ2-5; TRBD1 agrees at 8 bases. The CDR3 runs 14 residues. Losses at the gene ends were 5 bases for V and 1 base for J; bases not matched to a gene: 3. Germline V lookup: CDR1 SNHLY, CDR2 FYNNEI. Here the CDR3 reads CASSRTGFQETQYF. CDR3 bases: TGTGCCAGCAGTCGGACAGGGTTCCAAGAGACCCAGTACTTC. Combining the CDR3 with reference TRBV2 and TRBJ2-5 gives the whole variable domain EPEVTQTPSHQVTQMGQEVILRCVPISNHLYFYWYRQILGQKVEFLVSFYNNEISEKSEIFDDQFSVERPDGSNFTLKIRSTKLEDSAMYFCASSRTGFQETQYFGPGTRLLVL.

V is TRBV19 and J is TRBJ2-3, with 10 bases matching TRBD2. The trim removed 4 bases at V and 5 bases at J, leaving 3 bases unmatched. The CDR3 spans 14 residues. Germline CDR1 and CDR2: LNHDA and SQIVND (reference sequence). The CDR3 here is CASSTSGRRDTQYF. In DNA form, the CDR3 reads TGTGCCAGTAGTACTAGCGGGAGAAGAGATACGCAGTATTTT.

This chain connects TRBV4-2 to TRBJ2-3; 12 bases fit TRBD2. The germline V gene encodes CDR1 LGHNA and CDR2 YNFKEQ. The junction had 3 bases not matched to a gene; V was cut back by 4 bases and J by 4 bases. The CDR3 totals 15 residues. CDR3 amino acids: CASSPTSGSSDTQYF. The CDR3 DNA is TGTGCCAGCAGCCCGACTAGCGGGAGCTCAGATACGCAGTATTTT.

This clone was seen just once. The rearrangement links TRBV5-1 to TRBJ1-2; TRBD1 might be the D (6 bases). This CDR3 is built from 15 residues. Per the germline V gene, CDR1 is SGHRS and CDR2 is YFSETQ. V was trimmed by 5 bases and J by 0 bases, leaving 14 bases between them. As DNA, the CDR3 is TGCGCCAGCAGGGAATCAGGGGTAGCTAACTATGGCTACACCTTC. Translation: CASRESGVANYGYTF.

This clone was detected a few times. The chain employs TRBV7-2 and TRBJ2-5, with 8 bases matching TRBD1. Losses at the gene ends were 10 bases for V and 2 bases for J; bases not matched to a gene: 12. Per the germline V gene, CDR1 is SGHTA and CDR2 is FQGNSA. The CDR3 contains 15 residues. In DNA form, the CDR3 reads TGTGCCATCCCATCAGGGGGCAGCCAACAAGAGACCCAGTACTTC. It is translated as CAIPSGGSQQETQYF.

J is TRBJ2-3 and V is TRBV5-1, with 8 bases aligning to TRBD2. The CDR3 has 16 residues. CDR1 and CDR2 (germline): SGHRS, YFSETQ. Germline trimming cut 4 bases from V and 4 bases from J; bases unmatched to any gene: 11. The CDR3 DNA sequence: TGCGCCAGCAGCCCTGGACTAGCTTCTACTCCAGATACGCAGTATTTT. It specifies CASSPGLASTPDTQYF.

DNA of the CDR3: TGCGCCAGCAGCTTGGGGAGCGCTAACTATGGCTACACCTTC. This gives the protein CASSLGSANYGYTF. This sequence joins TRBV5-1 and TRBJ1-2; D unclear. Trimming shortened V by 0 bases and J by 0 bases, and 6 bases separated the two germline ends. CDR1 is SGHRS, CDR2 YFSETQ, per germline. This CDR3 is 14 amino acids long.

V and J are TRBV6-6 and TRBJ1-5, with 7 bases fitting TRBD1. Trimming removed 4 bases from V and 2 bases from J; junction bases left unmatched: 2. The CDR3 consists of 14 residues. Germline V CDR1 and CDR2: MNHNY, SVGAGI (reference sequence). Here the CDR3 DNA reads TGTGCCAGCAGTTCTACAGGGGGCAATCAGCCCCAGCATTTT. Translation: CASSSTGGNQPQHF.

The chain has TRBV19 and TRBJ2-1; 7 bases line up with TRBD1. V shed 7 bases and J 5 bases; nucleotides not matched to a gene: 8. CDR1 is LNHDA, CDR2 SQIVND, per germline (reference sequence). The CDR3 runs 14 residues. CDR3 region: CASKIRDSNNEQFF. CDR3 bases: TGTGCCAGTAAAATCCGGGACAGTAACAATGAGCAGTTCTTC.

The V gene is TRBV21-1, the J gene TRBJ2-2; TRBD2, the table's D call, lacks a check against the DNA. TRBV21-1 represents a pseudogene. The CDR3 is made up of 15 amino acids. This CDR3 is CASSSARERDGELFF. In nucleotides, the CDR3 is TGTGCCAGCAGCAGTGCGCGGGAAAGGGACGGGGAGCTGTTTTTT.

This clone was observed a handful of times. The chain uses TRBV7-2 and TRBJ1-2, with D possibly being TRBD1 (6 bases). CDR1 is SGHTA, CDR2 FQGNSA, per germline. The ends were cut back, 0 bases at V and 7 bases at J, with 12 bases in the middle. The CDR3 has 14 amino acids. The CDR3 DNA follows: TGTGCCAGCAGCTTAGCGGGGGCGGGCTCTGGCTACACCTTC. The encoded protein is CASSLAGAGSGYTF.

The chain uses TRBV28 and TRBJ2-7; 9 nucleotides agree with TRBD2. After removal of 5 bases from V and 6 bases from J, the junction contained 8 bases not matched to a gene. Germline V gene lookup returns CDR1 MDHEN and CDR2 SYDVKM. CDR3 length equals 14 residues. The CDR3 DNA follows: TGTGCCAGCAGTCCGGCTAGCGGGGTAAGCGAGCAGTACTTC. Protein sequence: CASSPASGVSEQYF.

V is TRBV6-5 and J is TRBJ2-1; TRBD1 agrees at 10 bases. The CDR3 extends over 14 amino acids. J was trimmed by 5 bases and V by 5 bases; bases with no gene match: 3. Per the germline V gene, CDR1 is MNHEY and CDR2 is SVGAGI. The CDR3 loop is CASSRGTGDNEQFF. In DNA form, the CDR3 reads TGTGCCAGCAGTCGGGGGACAGGGGACAATGAGCAGTTCTTC.